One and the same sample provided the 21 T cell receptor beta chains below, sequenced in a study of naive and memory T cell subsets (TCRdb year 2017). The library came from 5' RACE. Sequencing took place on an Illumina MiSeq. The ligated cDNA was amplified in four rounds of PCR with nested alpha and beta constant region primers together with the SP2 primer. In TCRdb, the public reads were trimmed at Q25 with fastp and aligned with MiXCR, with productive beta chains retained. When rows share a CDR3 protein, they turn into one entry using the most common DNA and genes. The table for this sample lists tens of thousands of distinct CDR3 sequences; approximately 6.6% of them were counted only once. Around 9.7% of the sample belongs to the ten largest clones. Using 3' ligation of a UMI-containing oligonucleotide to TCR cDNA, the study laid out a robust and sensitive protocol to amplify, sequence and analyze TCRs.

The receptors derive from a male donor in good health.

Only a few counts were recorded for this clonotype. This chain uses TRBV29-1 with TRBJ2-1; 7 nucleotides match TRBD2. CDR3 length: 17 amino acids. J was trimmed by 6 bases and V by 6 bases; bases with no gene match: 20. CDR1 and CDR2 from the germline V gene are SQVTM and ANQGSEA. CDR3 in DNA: TGCAGCGTCCCAGCGGGGAACCTTATCTCCTACAGCAATGAGCAGTTCTTC. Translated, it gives CSVPAGNLISYSNEQFF.

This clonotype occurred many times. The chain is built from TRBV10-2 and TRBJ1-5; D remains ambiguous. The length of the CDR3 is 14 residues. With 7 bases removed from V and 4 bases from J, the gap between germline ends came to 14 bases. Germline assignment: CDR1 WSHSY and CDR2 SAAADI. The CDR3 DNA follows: TGCGCCAGCACCCCTGGGGTTTTTAATCAGCCCCAGCATTTT. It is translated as CASTPGVFNQPQHF.

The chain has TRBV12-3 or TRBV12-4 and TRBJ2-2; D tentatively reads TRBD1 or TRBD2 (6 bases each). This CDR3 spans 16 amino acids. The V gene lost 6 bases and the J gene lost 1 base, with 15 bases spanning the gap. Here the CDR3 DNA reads TGTGCCAGCAGCCCCCCCGGGGGCGAGAACACCGGGGAGCTGTTTTTT. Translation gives CASSPPGGENTGELFF.

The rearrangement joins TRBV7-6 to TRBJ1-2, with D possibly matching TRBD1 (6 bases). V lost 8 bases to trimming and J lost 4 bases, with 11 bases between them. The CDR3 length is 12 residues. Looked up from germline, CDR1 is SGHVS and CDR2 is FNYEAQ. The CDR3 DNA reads TGTGCCAGCGGTGGGGGCACCTATGGCTACACCTTC. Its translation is CASGGGTYGYTF. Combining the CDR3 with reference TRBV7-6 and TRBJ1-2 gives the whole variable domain GAGVSQSPRYKVTKRGQDVALRCDPISGHVSLYWYRQALGQGPEFLTYFNYEAQQDKSGLPNDRFSAERPEGSISTLTIQRTEQRDSAMYRCASGGGTYGYTFGSGTRLTVV.

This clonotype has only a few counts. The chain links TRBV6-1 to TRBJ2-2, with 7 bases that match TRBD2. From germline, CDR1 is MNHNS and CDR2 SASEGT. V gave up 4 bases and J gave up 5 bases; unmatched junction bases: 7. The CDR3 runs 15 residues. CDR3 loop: CASSGTGGGTGELFF. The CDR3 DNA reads TGTGCCAGCAGTGGGACTGGCGGGGGAACCGGGGAGCTGTTTTTT.

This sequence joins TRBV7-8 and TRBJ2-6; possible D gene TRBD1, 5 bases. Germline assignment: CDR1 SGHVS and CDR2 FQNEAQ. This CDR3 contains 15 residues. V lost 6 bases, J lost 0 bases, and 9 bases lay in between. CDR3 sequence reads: CASRIQGSGANVLTF. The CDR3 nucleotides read TGTGCCAGCAGGATTCAGGGCTCTGGGGCCAACGTCCTGACTTTC.

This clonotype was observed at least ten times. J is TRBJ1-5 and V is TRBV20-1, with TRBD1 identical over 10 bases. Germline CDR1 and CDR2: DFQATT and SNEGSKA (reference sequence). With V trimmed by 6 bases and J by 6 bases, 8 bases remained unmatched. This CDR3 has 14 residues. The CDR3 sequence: CSAPGQGLGQPQHF. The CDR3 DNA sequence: TGCAGTGCCCCGGGACAGGGGTTGGGTCAGCCCCAGCATTTT.

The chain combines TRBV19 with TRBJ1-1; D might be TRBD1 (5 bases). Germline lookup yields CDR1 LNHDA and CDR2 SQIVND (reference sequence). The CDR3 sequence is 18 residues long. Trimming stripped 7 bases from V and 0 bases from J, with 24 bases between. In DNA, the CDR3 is TGTGCCAGTACAGGGACCGAATGGGCTCTCAACATGAACACTGAAGCTTTCTTT. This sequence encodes CASTGTEWALNMNTEAFF.

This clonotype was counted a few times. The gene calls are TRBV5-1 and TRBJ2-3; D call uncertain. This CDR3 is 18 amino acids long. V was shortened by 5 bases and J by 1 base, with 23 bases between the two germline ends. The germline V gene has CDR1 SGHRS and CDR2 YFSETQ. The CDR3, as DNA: TGCGCCAGCAGAGGAGCGAAACCCCAGTTTTCCGGCACAGATACGCAGTATTTT. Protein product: CASRGAKPQFSGTDTQYF.

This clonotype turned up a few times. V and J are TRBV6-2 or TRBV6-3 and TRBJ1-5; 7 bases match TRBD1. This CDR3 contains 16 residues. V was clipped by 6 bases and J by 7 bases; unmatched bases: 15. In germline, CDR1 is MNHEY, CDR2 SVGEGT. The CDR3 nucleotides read TGTGCCAGCAGCCAAATCAACAGGGGTCGGGAGCAGCCCCAGCATTTT. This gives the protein CASSQINRGREQPQHF.

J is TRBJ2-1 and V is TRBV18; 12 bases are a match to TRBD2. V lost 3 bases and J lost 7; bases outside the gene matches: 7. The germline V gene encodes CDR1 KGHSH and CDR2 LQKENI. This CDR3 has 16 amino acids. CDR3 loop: CASSPKVTSGRNEQFF. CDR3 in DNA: TGTGCCAGCTCACCCAAGGTGACTAGCGGGAGAAATGAGCAGTTCTTC. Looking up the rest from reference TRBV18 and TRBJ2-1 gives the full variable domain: NAGVMQNPRHLVRRRGQEARLRCSPMKGHSHVYWYRQLPEEGLKFMVYLQKENIIDESGMPKERFSAEFPKEGPSILRIQQVVRGDSAAYFCASSPKVTSGRNEQFFGPGTRLTVL.

The CDR3 DNA reads TGCAGTGCTAGAGCAACTAGTTGGGGCTCCTACGAGCAGTACTTC. Encoded protein: CSARATSWGSYEQYF. The rearrangement links TRBV20-1 to TRBJ2-7; TRBD2 might be the D (5 bases). CDR3 length equals 15 residues. V lost 1 base, J lost 0 bases, and 13 bases lay in between. The V gene's germline CDR1 is DFQATT and CDR2 SNEGSKA (reference sequence).

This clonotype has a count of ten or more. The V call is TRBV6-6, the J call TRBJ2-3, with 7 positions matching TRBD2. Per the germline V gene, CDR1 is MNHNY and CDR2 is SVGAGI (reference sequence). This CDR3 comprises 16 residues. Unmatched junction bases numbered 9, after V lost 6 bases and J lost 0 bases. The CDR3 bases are TGTGCCAGCAGGGGCGCTGGTAGCGGGAGCACAGATACGCAGTATTTT. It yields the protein CASRGAGSGSTDTQYF.

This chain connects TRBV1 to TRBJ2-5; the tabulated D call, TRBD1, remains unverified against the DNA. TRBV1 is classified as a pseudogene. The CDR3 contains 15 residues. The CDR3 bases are TGCACCAGCAGCCCGCGCCCGGGGTACCAAGAGACCCAGTACTTC. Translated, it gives CTSSPRPGYQETQYF.

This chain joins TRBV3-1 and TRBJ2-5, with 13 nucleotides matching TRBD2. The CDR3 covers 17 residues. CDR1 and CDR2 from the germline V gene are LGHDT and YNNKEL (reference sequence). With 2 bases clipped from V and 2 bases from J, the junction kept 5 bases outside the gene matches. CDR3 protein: CASSQSLGLAGQETQYF. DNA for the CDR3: TGTGCCAGCAGCCAATCATTGGGACTAGCGGGGCAAGAGACCCAGTACTTC.

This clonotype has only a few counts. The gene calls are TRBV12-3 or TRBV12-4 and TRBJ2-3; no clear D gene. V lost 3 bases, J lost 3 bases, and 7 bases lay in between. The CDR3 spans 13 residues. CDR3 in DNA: TGTGCCAGCAGTTTTGGCAGAACAGATACGCAGTATTTT. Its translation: CASSFGRTDTQYF.

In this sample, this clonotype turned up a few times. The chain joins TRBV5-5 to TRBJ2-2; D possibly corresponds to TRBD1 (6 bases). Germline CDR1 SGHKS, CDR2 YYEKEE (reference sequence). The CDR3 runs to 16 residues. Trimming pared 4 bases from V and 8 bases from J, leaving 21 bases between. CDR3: CASSEQWGPRAGELFF. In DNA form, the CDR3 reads TGTGCCAGCAGCGAACAATGGGGGCCCCGGGCAGGGGAGCTGTTTTTT.

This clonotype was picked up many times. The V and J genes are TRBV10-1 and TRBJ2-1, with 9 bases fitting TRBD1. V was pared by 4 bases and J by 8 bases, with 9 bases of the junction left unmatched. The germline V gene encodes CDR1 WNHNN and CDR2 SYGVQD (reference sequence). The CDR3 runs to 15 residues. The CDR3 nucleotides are TGCGCCAGCAGTGCGCTCCGGGACAGGGTTGATGAGCAGTTCTTC. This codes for CASSALRDRVDEQFF.

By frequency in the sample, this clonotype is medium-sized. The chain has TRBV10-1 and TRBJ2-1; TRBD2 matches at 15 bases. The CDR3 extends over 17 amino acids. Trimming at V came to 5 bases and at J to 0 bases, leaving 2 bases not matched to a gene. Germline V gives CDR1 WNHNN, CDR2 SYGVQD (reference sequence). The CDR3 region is CASSRTSGGASYNEQFF. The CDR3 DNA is TGCGCCAGCAGTAGGACTAGCGGGGGGGCCTCCTACAATGAGCAGTTCTTC.

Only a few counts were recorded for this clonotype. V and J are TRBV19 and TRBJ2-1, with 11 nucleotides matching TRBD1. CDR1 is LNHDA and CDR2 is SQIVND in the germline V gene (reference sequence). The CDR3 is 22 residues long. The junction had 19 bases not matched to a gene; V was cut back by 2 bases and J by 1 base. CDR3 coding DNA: TGTGCCAGTAGTATACTGATATCGGACAGGGGGCCAGAATGGGTTTCCTACAATGAGCAGTTCTTC. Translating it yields CASSILISDRGPEWVSYNEQFF.

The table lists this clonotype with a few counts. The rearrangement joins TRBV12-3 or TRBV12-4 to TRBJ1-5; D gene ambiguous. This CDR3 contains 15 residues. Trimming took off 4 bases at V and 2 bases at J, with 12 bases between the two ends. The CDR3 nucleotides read TGTGCCAGCAGTTCCGCGGGTTGGGGCAATCAGCCCCAGCATTTT. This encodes CASSSAGWGNQPQHF.